This T cell receptor (beta chain) appears in the sequencing data of a study of cytomegalovirus exposure and HLA in healthy donors. For the study at large: The roughly 120 million unique TCR beta sequences, from about 190 million T cells, were found by an earlier analysis. Findings of the study overall: Analyses of presence/absence relied on an assumption of roughly uniform sequencing depth across donors. The study designated about 180 TCR beta chains cytomegalovirus-associated.

CDR3 length equals 15 residues. Germline CDR1 and CDR2: SGHNT and YYREEE (reference sequence). The junction had 4 bases not matched to a gene; V was cut back by 2 bases and J by 5 bases. With 60 Vbeta and 13 Jbeta primers, the PCR was carried out. TCRdb's table, derived via immunoSEQ multiplex PCR, lists solely in-frame clones and lacks some. The sample has roughly 200,000 clones; about 80% are singletons. Comments on this clone: As yet, its antigen is unknown.

The rearrangement joins TRBV5-4 to TRBJ2-1; 10 nucleotides agree with TRBD2. The sample was PBMCs. The source of this sequence is a woman aged 35 to 49 in good health and CMV-seronegative. CDR3 region: CASSFQLAGNNEQFF. The CDR3, as DNA: TGTGCCAGCAGCTTTCAACTAGCGGGGAACAATGAGCAGTTCTTC.